Below are 15 T cell receptor beta chains sequenced from a single sample in a study of regulatory T cells in long-lasting Graves disease (dated by TCRdb to the early 2020s). According to the study, the label for this sample's time point signals: newly diagnosed GD, antithyroid drugs for less than 3 months. For both TCR sequencing and RNA sequencing, RNA was extracted from PBMCs using TRIzol. The method was multiplex PCR. Sequencing was performed on an Illumina HiSeq 4000. TCR beta libraries were built with iRepertoire HTBI primers and Arm-PCR amplification of CDR3 regions. In-frame beta chains were kept once TCRdb had trimmed the public reads at Q25 with fastp and called clones with MiXCR. When rows share a CDR3 protein, they turn into one entry using the most common DNA and genes. The sample yields around 240,000 distinct CDR3 sequences; 15% to 20% were counted once. The ten largest clones capture 12% to 15% of the sample.

The sample was also linked to a second study, of T cells in Graves' hyperthyroidism and ophthalmopathy.

This material consisted of peripheral blood mononuclear cells (PBMCs), taken at new diagnosis, from a patient treated with antithyroid drugs. These receptors were collected from a woman aged 25-40 years with Graves disease. Donor details come from another sample of the same person, matched by shared clones.

A note on this clonotype: With a far larger clone one base away, a read error is the likely cause. The chain joins TRBV10-2 to TRBJ2-1; the match to TRBD2 covers 7 bases. The end of the DNA fits TRBJ2-5 better, so the J call may be wrong. Germline assignment: CDR1 WSHSY and CDR2 SAAADI. The CDR3 sequence is 17 residues long. The CDR3 sequence is CASSAGKGLTGQETQYF. In nucleotides, the CDR3 is TGCGCCAGCAGTGCGGGGAAGGGACTAACGGGGCAAGAGACCCAGTACTTC.

This clonotype was observed many times. The chain links TRBV5-4 to TRBJ1-1; maybe TRBD1 (5 bases). Germline V gene sequence: CDR1 SGHNT, CDR2 YYREEE (reference sequence). Trimming took off 2 bases at V and 11 bases at J, with 13 bases between the two ends. This CDR3 is built from 12 residues. CDR3 nucleotides: TGTGCCAGCAGCTTCGGGGTTGAGGGGGCTTTCTTT. Its protein product is CASSFGVEGAFF.

In this sample, this clonotype turned up many times. This rearrangement joins TRBV29-1 to TRBJ1-1; 7 bases are shared with TRBD1. V lost 7 bases and J lost 3; bases outside the gene matches: 5. There are 12 residues in the CDR3. The germline gives CDR1 SQVTM, CDR2 ANQGSEA. CDR3 sequence: CSDTTGDTEAFF. DNA of the CDR3: TGCAGCGATACCACAGGGGACACTGAAGCTTTCTTT. The full variable domain, its missing parts supplied by reference TRBV29-1 and TRBJ1-1, is SAVISQKPSRDICQRGTSLTIQCQVDSQVTMMFWYRQQPGQSLTLIATANQGSEATYESGFVIDKFPISRPNLTFSTLTVSNMSPEDSSIYLCSDTTGDTEAFFGQGTRLTVV.

This clonotype has just a few counts. This rearrangement joins TRBV27 to TRBJ1-3; TRBD1 is a possible D gene (5 bases). The CDR3 covers 15 residues. Germline V CDR1 and CDR2: MNHEY, SMNVEV (reference sequence). Trimming left V 0 bases short and J 2 bases short, with 8 bases between. CDR3 protein: CASSLSTGAGNTIYF. DNA for the CDR3: TGTGCCAGCAGTTTATCTACGGGGGCTGGAAACACCATATATTTT.

The CDR3 DNA sequence: TGCAGTGCTAAGCCGGGACAGGGGACCGGGGAGCTGTTTTTT. Translation: CSAKPGQGTGELFF. This rearrangement joins TRBV20-1 to TRBJ2-2; the match to TRBD1 covers 10 bases. Looked up from germline, CDR1 is DFQATT and CDR2 is SNEGSKA (reference sequence). V gave up 4 bases and J gave up 5 bases; unmatched junction bases: 4. This CDR3 region has 14 residues.

On this clonotype itself: This likely stems from a read error, as it lies one base from a far larger clone. The rearrangement joins TRBV7-9 to TRBJ2-5, with TRBD1 matching over 8 bases. In germline, CDR1 is SEHNR, CDR2 FQNEAQ (reference sequence). The CDR3 runs 13 residues. Here the CDR3 reads CASSANSGGDPFF. The CDR3 bases are TGTGCCAGCAGCGCAAACTCAGGGGGCGACCCGTTCTTC.

A word on this clonotype: A far more abundant clone sits one base away, making this likely a read error. The J gene is TRBJ2-5, the V gene TRBV7-9, with 9 positions matching TRBD1. The CDR3 has 12 amino acids. Germline V lookup: CDR1 SEHNR, CDR2 FQNEAQ (reference sequence). Trimming at V came to 1 base and at J to 11 bases, leaving 2 bases not matched to a gene. The CDR3 is CASSLEGTGQYF. In DNA, the CDR3 is TGTGCCAGCAGCTTAGAGGGGACAGGGCAGTACTTC.

At least ten counts were recorded for this clonotype. The J gene is TRBJ2-7, the V gene TRBV2; TRBD1 aligns across 8 bases. There are 14 residues in the CDR3. Germline CDR1 and CDR2: SNHLY and FYNNEI. The V and J ends lost 4 bases and 3 bases, in that order; junction bases with no gene match: 5. The CDR3 DNA is TGTGCCAGCAGTGTGGCGGGACAGGTCTACGAGCAGTACTTC. Translated: CASSVAGQVYEQYF.

This sequence joins TRBV5-6 and TRBJ1-5; D is possibly TRBD1 (5 bases). This CDR3 contains 18 residues. V lost 2 bases to trimming and J lost 2 bases, with 20 bases between them. Germline CDR1 is SGHDT and CDR2 is YYEEEE. CDR3 protein: CASSLKGRQRAGNQPQHF. In nucleotides, the CDR3 is TGTGCCAGCAGCTTAAAGGGACGGCAGAGGGCTGGCAATCAGCCCCAGCATTTT.

This clonotype was counted at least ten times. The V call is TRBV20-1, the J call TRBJ2-5; 9 bases line up with TRBD1. After removal of 4 bases from V and 5 bases from J, the junction contained 14 bases not matched to a gene. The CDR3 consists of 16 residues. Per the germline V gene, CDR1 is DFQATT and CDR2 is SNEGSKA (reference sequence). CDR3 sequence (DNA): TGCAGTGCTACCGACCTACAGGGGGCGCCGGAGGAGACCCAGTACTTC. Translating gives CSATDLQGAPEETQYF.

In this sample, this clonotype turned up once. The chain recombines TRBV11-2 with TRBJ2-5, with D possibly matching TRBD1 (6 bases). V was pared by 5 bases and J by 1 base, with 11 bases between. Germline values: CDR1 SGHAT, CDR2 FQNNGV. CDR3 length equals 14 residues. The CDR3 bases are TGTGCCAGCAGCGGACAGAGCCTCCAAGAGACCCAGTACTTC. Amino acids: CASSGQSLQETQYF. The full variable domain, its missing parts supplied by reference TRBV11-2 and TRBJ2-5, is EAGVAQSPRYKIIEKRQSVAFWCNPISGHATLYWYQQILGQGPKLLIQFQNNGVVDDSQLPKDRFSAERLKGVDSTLKIQPAKLEDSAVYLCASSGQSLQETQYFGPGTRLLVL.

This clonotype was seen many times. The CDR3 reads CSARRGAAGDGTDTQYF. CDR3 DNA sequence: TGCAGTGCTAGACGTGGGGCGGCGGGGGATGGCACAGATACGCAGTATTTT. The V call is TRBV20-1, the J call TRBJ2-3, with 7 bases matching TRBD2. The CDR3 has 17 amino acids. Germline CDR1 and CDR2: DFQATT and SNEGSKA (reference sequence). The V segment lost 2 bases and the J segment 1 base; nucleotides outside the gene matches: 12.

In this sample, this clonotype turned up a few times. J is TRBJ2-4 and V is TRBV20-1, with D hard to call. There are 14 residues in the CDR3. Trimming shortened V by 5 bases and J by 4 bases, and 15 bases separated the two germline ends. Germline loops: CDR1 DFQATT, CDR2 SNEGSKA (reference sequence). The CDR3 region has the DNA TGCAGTGCTTCCGCCGGCCATTCTAAAAACATTCAGTACTTC. It translates to CSASAGHSKNIQYF.

This clonotype came up many times. This chain joins TRBV19 and TRBJ2-7; tentative D call: TRBD2 (5 bases). Germline values: CDR1 LNHDA, CDR2 SQIVND (reference sequence). This CDR3 comprises 17 residues. V was trimmed by 5 bases and J by 3 bases, leaving 23 bases between them. For the CDR3, the DNA is TGTGCCAGTAGTCTAGGCTTCGGAGCCGGGAACTTCTACGAGCAGTACTTC. Translation gives CASSLGFGAGNFYEQYF.

This clonotype was observed a few times. This sequence joins TRBV6-1 and TRBJ2-7; D uncertain. Between the trimmed V and J ends, which lost 2 bases and 1 base, there was a span of 3 bases. CDR1 and CDR2 from the germline V gene are MNHNS and SASEGT. This CDR3 is built from 12 residues. CDR3 nucleotides: TGTGCCAGCAGTGAATTGTCCTACGAGCAGTACTTC. This encodes CASSELSYEQYF.